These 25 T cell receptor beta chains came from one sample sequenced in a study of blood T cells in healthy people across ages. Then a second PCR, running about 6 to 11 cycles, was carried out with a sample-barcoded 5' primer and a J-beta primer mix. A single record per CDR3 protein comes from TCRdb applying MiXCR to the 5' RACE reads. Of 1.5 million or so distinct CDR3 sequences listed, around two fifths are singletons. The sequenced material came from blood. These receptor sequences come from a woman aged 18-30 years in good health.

DNA for the CDR3: TGCGCCAGCAGCCCAGACCTAGCGGGAGGGCCGCGGTCCGGGGAGCTGTTTTTT. Its translation: CASSPDLAGGPRSGELFF. The gene calls are TRBV4-1 and TRBJ2-2, with 12 bases that match TRBD2. The germline CDR1 and CDR2 sequences are MGHRA and YSYEKL. The CDR3 totals 18 residues. V lost 4 bases, J lost 6 bases, and 12 bases stayed unmatched.

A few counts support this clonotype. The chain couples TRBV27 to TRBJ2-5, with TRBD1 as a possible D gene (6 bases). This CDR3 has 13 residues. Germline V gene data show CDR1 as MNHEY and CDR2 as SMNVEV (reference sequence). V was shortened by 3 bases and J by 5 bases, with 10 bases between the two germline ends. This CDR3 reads CASSLWGRETQYF. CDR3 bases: TGTGCCAGCAGTTTGTGGGGGCGGGAGACCCAGTACTTC.

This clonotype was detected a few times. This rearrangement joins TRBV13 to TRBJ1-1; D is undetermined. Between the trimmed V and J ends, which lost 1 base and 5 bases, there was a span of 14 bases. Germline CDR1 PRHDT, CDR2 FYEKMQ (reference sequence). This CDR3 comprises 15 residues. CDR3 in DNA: TGTGCCAGCAGCTTAGTTTTCCCACTGGGGACTGAAGCTTTCTTT. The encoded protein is CASSLVFPLGTEAFF.

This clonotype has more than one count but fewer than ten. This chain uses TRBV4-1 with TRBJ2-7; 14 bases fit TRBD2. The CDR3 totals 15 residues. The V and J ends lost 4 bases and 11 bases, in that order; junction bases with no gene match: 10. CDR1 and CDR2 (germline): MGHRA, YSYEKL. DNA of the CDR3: TGCGCCAGCAGCCTTCTAGGGACTAGCGGGAGCTCTAAGTACTTC. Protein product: CASSLLGTSGSSKYF.

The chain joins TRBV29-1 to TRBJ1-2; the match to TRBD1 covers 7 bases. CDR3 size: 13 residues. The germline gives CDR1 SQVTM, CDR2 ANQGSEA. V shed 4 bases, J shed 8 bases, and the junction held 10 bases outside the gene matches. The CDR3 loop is CSVAAGGDRGYTF. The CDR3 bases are TGCAGCGTTGCGGCAGGGGGAGATAGGGGCTACACCTTC.

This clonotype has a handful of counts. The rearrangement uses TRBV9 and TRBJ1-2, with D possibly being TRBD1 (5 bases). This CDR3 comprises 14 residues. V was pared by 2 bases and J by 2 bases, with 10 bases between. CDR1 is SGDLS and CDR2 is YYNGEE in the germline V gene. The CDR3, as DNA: TGTGCCAGCAGCGTCCCGGGGCCCAACTATGGCTACACCTTC. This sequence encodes CASSVPGPNYGYTF.

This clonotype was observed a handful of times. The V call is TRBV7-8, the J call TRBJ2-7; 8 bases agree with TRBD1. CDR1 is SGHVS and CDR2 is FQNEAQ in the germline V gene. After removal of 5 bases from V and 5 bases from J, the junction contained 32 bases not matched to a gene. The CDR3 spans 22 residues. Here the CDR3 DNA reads TGTGCCAGCAGCCGCCTGAAGACAGGGGAAGCCAAAGGGCCAGGGGAAGCCAACGAGCAGTACTTC. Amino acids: CASSRLKTGEAKGPGEANEQYF.

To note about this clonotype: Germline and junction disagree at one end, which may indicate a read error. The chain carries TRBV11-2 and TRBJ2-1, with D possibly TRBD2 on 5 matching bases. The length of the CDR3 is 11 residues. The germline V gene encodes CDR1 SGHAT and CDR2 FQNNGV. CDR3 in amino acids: CVSSGHNEQFF. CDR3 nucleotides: TGTGTCAGCAGCGGCCACAATGAGCAGTTCTTC.

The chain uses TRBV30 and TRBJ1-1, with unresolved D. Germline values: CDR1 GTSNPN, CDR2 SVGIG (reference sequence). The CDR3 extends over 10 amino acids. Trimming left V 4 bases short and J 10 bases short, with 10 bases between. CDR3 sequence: CAWIGQGAFF. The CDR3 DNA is TGTGCCTGGATAGGGCAAGGAGCTTTCTTT.

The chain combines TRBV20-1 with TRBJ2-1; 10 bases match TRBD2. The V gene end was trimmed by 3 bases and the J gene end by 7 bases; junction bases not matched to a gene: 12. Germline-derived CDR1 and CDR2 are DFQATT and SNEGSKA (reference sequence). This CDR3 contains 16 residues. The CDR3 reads CSASQPIAGGENEQFF. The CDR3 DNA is TGCAGTGCTAGTCAACCCATAGCGGGAGGAGAAAATGAGCAGTTCTTC.

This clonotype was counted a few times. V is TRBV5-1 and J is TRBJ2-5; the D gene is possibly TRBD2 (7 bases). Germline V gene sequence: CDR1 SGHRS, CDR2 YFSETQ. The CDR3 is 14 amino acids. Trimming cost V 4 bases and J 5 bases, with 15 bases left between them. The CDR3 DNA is TGCGCCAGCAGCCCGGCCAGGGGAGGGGAGACCCAGTACTTC. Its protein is CASSPARGGETQYF.

DNA of the CDR3: TGCAGTGCCCGGCCCGGACAGGGAGAGGGAGTGGAGACCCAGTACTTC. This gives the protein CSARPGQGEGVETQYF. The chain recombines TRBV20-1 with TRBJ2-5; 8 positions match TRBD1. The CDR3 is 16 residues long. Trimming at V came to 6 bases and at J to 5 bases, leaving 17 bases not matched to a gene. Germline CDR1 DFQATT, CDR2 SNEGSKA (reference sequence).

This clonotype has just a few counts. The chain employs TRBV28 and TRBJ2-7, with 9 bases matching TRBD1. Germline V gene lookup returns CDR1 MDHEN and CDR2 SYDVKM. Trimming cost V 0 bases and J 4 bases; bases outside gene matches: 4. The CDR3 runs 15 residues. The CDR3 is CASSLWGDRAYEQYF. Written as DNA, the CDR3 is TGTGCCAGCAGTTTATGGGGGGACAGGGCTTACGAGCAGTACTTC.

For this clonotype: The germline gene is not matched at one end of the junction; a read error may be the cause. The CDR3 sequence is CASSLGLAGDREQYF. In nucleotides, the CDR3 is TGTGCTAGCAGCTTAGGACTAGCGGGGGATCGCGAGCAGTACTTC. This sequence joins TRBV7-7 and TRBJ2-5; 13 nucleotides align to TRBD2. The last part of the DNA fits TRBJ2-7 better; the J call may be wrong. CDR3 length: 15 residues. Germline values: CDR1 SSHAT, CDR2 FNYEAQ (reference sequence).

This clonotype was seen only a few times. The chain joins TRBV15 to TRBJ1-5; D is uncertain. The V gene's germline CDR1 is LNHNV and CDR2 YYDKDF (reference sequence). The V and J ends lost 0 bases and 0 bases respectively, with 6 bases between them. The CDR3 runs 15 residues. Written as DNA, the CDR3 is TGTGCCACCAGCAGAGATGTGGGTAGCAATCAGCCCCAGCATTTT. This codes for CATSRDVGSNQPQHF.

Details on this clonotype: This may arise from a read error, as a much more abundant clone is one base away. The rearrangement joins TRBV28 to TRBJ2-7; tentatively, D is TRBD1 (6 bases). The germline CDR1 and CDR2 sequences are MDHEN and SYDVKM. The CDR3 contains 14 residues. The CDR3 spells CANSPLTGPYEQYF. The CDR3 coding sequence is TGTGCCAACAGTCCGCTCACAGGGCCCTACGAGCAGTACTTC.

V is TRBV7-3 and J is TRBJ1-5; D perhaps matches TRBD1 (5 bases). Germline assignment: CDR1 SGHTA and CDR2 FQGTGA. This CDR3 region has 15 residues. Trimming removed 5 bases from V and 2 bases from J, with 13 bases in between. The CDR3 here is CASSASGGGNQPQHF. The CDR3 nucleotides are TGTGCCAGCAGCGCCTCGGGAGGGGGCAATCAGCCCCAGCATTTT.

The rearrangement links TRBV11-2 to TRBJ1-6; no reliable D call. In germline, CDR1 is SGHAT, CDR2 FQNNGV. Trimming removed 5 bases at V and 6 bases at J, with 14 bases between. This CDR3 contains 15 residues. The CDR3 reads CASSEVGRFNSPLHF. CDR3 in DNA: TGTGCCAGCAGCGAGGTCGGGCGGTTTAATTCACCCCTCCACTTT.

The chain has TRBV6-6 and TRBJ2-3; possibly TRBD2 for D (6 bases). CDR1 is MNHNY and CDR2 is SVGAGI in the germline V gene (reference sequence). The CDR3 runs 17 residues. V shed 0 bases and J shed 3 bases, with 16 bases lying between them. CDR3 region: CASSYSIVGGLTDTQYF. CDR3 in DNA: TGTGCCAGCAGTTACTCGATCGTGGGGGGACTTACAGATACGCAGTATTTT.

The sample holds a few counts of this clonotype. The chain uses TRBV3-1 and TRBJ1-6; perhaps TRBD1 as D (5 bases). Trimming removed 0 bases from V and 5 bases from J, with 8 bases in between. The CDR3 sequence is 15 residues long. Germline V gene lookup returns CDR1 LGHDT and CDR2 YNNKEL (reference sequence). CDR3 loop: CASSQDQGDNSPLHF. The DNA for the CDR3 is TGTGCCAGCAGCCAAGATCAGGGAGATAATTCACCCCTCCACTTT.

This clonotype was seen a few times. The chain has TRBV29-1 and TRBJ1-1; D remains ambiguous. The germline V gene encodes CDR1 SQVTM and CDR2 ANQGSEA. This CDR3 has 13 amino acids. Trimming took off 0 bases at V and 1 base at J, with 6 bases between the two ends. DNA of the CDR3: TGCAGCGTTGAAGACGACTCGAACACTGAAGCTTTCTTT. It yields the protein CSVEDDSNTEAFF.

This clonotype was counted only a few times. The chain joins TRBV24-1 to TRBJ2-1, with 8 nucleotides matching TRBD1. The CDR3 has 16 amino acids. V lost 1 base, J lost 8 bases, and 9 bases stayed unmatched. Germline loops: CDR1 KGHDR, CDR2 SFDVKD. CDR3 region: CATSDFLGQDIDEQFF. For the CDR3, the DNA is TGTGCCACCAGTGATTTCCTGGGACAGGATATCGATGAGCAGTTCTTC.

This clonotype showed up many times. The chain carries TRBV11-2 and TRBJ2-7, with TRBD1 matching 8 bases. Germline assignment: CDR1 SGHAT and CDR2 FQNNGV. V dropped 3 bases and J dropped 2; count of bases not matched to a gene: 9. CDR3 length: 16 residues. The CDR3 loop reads CASSFIPGTGPYEQYF. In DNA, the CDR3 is TGTGCCAGCAGCTTCATTCCCGGGACAGGACCCTACGAGCAGTACTTC. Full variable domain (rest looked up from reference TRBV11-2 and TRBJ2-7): EAGVAQSPRYKIIEKRQSVAFWCNPISGHATLYWYQQILGQGPKLLIQFQNNGVVDDSQLPKDRFSAERLKGVDSTLKIQPAKLEDSAVYLCASSFIPGTGPYEQYFGPGTRLTVT.

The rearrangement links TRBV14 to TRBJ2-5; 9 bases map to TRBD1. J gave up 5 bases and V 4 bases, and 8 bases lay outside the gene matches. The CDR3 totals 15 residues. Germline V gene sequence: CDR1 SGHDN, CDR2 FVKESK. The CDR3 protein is CASSPRDRVVETQYF. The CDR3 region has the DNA TGTGCCAGCAGCCCCCGGGACAGGGTGGTCGAGACCCAGTACTTC.

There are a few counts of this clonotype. CDR3 protein: CASSRSGLAGNTGELFF. CDR3 coding DNA: TGTGCCAGCAGTCGATCGGGACTAGCGGGTAACACCGGGGAGCTGTTTTTT. The chain has TRBV6-1 and TRBJ2-2; TRBD2 matches at 12 bases. V lost 5 bases and J lost 2; bases outside the gene matches: 6. The CDR3 is 17 residues long. Germline V gene data show CDR1 as MNHNS and CDR2 as SASEGT.